This T cell receptor beta chain came from a study of cytomegalovirus exposure and HLA in healthy donors. Study-wide results and limits: Around 18,000 TCR beta sequences were associated with HLA alleles at 0.05 false discovery rate in a later analysis. There were reportedly fewer N-insertions in an Asian-associated ancestry cluster than the roughly 670-donor mean, in a later analysis.

From germline, CDR1 is LGHNA and CDR2 YNFKEQ. Losses at the gene ends were 4 bases for V and 5 bases for J; bases not matched to a gene: 7. The CDR3 spans 15 residues. As to this clone: Antigen: not known.

Use of 60 Vbeta and 13 Jbeta primers characterized the PCR. Profiling relied on immunoSEQ multiplex PCR, and the TCRdb table lists in-frame clones only, not all of them. The table has about 61,000 clones, around 72% seen once. The specimen was PBMCs. V gene TRBV4-2 combines with J gene TRBJ2-1; 8 nucleotides match TRBD2. This TCR derives from a man aged 50 or older in good health and CMV-seropositive. Written as DNA, the CDR3 is TGTGCCAGCAGCCGAGTACTAGCGGAAAACAATGAGCAGTTCTTC. This sequence encodes CASSRVLAENNEQFF.